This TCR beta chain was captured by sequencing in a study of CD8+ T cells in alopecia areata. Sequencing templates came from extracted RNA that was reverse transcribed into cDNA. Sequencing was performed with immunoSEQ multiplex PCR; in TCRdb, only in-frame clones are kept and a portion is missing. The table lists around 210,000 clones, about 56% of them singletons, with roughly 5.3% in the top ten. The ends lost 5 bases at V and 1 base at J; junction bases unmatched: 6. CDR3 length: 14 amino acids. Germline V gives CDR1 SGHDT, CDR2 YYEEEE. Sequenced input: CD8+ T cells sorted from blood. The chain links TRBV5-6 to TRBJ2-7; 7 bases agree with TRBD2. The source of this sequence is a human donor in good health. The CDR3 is CASSDAGESYEQYF. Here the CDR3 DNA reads TGTGCCAGCAGTGACGCGGGGGAGTCCTACGAGCAGTACTTC.